The subject of this entry is one TCR beta chain. What it recognizes is unknown. Whole blood without T cell sorting served as the source of isolated total RNA. These data originate in a study of monozygotic twins with inflammatory bowel disease. General observations from the study: Data gave no support to a single strong signal or clonotype associated with IBD. The study found lower TCRbeta diversity (inverse Simpson) in IBD patients than in healthy co-twins.

The UMIs contained a 6-nucleotide sample barcode. They were added by template switching during cDNA synthesis. TCRdb re-called the 5' RACE reads, yielding one record per CDR3 amino acid sequence without DNA. The sample table sets out 400,000 or so distinct CDR3 sequences. This TCR derives from a human donor with ulcerative colitis or Crohn's disease, or a healthy co-twin of an affected twin (not recorded which). Sequencing was carried out using blood.

CDR3 region: CASSHTEFYEQYF. This chain connects TRBV12-3 or TRBV12-4 to TRBJ2-7. This CDR3 region has 13 residues.